The rows below give T cell receptor beta chains drawn from one sample of a study of T cells in tumors after PD-1 blockade. Profiling relied on immunoSEQ multiplex PCR, and the TCRdb table lists in-frame clones only, not all of them. The sample records about 5,800 clones, almost 70% being singletons. Sequencing was performed on tumor tissue, taken before anti-PD-1 treatment. The receptors stem from a human donor with basal cell carcinoma. The CDR3 runs from the conserved cysteine through the conserved F or W. Fields, in order: D gene, J gene, clone size, V gene, CDR3 DNA, CDR3 protein. A D gene is named only where the DNA matches it firmly. The size entry is marked missing in some rows and otherwise reads once, few, many or a size class.

d_call: TRBD2
j_call: TRBJ2-3
clone_size: .
v_call: TRBV10-2
cdr3_nt: TGCGCCAGCAGGGATAGTAGCGGGGGGGGAGATACGCAGTATTTT
cdr3_aa: CASRDSSGGGDTQYF

d_call: TRBD2
j_call: TRBJ2-5
clone_size: .
v_call: TRBV7-8
cdr3_nt: TGTGCCAGCAGCCGCTTCTCCGGACTAGCGGGAGAGACCCAGTACTTC
cdr3_aa: CASSRFSGLAGETQYF

d_call: .
j_call: TRBJ1-2
clone_size: .
v_call: TRBV4-1
cdr3_nt: TGCGCCCGCAGCCACGGGGGGCGGGGGGCGGGGGCCTATGGCTACACCTTC
cdr3_aa: CARSHGGRGAGAYGYTF

d_call: TRBD1
j_call: TRBJ2-7
clone_size: .
v_call: TRBV15
cdr3_nt: TGTGCCACCAGCAAAGACAGGGGACCCTACGAGCAGTACTTC
cdr3_aa: CATSKDRGPYEQYF

d_call: TRBD1
j_call: TRBJ1-1
clone_size: medium-sized
v_call: TRBV2
cdr3_nt: TGTGCCAGCAGTTACAGGGGGGAAGAAGCTTTCTTT
cdr3_aa: CASSYRGEEAFF

d_call: .
j_call: TRBJ1-2
clone_size: .
v_call: TRBV25-1
cdr3_nt: TGTGCCAGCAGTGAATGGGGGGGAGGCTACACCTTC
cdr3_aa: CASSEWGGGYTF

d_call: TRBD2
j_call: TRBJ2-2
clone_size: .
v_call: TRBV5-1
cdr3_nt: TGCGCCAGCAGCTATCTAGCGGGGGCGAACACCGGGGAGCTGTTTTTT
cdr3_aa: CASSYLAGANTGELFF

d_call: TRBD2
j_call: TRBJ2-1
clone_size: .
v_call: TRBV19
cdr3_nt: TGTGCCAGTAGTAAACCCTCCGGGACTAGTCGGGATGAGCAGTTCTTC
cdr3_aa: CASSKPSGTSRDEQFF

d_call: .
j_call: TRBJ2-7
clone_size: .
v_call: TRBV12-3/TRBV12-4
cdr3_nt: TGTGCCAGCAGTTTAGCCATATCCTACGAGCAGTACTTC
cdr3_aa: CASSLAISYEQYF

d_call: TRBD2
j_call: TRBJ2-1
clone_size: .
v_call: TRBV5-1
cdr3_nt: TGCGCCAGCAGGACCGGGACTAGCGGGGGAACCGAGCAGTTCTTC
cdr3_aa: CASRTGTSGGTEQFF

d_call: .
j_call: TRBJ2-7
clone_size: .
v_call: TRBV5-1
cdr3_nt: TGCGCCAGCAGCGACAGTTTCACCTACGAGCAGTACTTC
cdr3_aa: CASSDSFTYEQYF

d_call: .
j_call: TRBJ1-1
clone_size: few
v_call: TRBV2
cdr3_nt: TGTGCCAGCAGGCGTCGTGGCAGCAATATGAACACTGAAGCTTTCTTT
cdr3_aa: CASRRRGSNMNTEAFF

d_call: .
j_call: TRBJ1-5
clone_size: few
v_call: TRBV12-2
cdr3_nt: TGTGCAAGTCCACTCAGCGGGACAGGGGGCAATCAGCCCCAGCATTTT
cdr3_aa: CASPLSGTGGNQPQHF

d_call: .
j_call: TRBJ1-4
clone_size: .
v_call: TRBV10-3
cdr3_nt: TGTGCCATCAGTGAGGGAGTGAGTAATGAAAAACTGTTTTTT
cdr3_aa: CAISEGVSNEKLFF

d_call: TRBD2
j_call: TRBJ2-1
clone_size: .
v_call: TRBV7-4
cdr3_nt: TGTGCCAGCCTCCTAGGCGGGGGGGCAGTGTATGAGCAGTTCTTC
cdr3_aa: CASLLGGGAVYEQFF

d_call: TRBD2
j_call: TRBJ2-1
clone_size: .
v_call: TRBV6-5
cdr3_nt: TGTGCCAGCAGTTCCACCTCTAGCGGCAGAAGGAATGAGCAGTTCTTC
cdr3_aa: CASSSTSSGRRNEQFF

d_call: TRBD1
j_call: TRBJ2-7
clone_size: few
v_call: TRBV7-9
cdr3_nt: TGTGCCAGCAGCTTGACAGGGGGCATCTCCTACGAGCAGTACTTC
cdr3_aa: CASSLTGGISYEQYF

d_call: .
j_call: TRBJ2-7
clone_size: .
v_call: TRBV11-3
cdr3_nt: TGTGCCAGCAGCTTTCGGGGGGCGGACTACGAGCAGTACTTC
cdr3_aa: CASSFRGADYEQYF

d_call: TRBD1
j_call: TRBJ2-7
clone_size: few
v_call: TRBV2
cdr3_nt: TGTGCCAGCAGTGAATGGGACAGGCGCCCCGAGCAGTACTTC
cdr3_aa: CASSEWDRRPEQYF

d_call: .
j_call: TRBJ1-2
clone_size: .
v_call: TRBV3-1/TRBV3-2
cdr3_nt: TGTGCCAGCAGCCAGTACGGGAAGGAAGGAGGCTACACCTTC
cdr3_aa: CASSQYGKEGGYTF

d_call: .
j_call: TRBJ2-2
clone_size: .
v_call: TRBV29-1
cdr3_nt: TGCAGCGTTGAGGTCGGATACACCGGGGAGCTGTTTTTT
cdr3_aa: CSVEVGYTGELFF

d_call: .
j_call: TRBJ2-2
clone_size: .
v_call: TRBV6-5
cdr3_nt: TGTGCCAGCACGCGGGACACCAACACCGGGGAGCTGTTTTTT
cdr3_aa: CASTRDTNTGELFF

d_call: TRBD1
j_call: TRBJ2-5
clone_size: .
v_call: TRBV7-9
cdr3_nt: TGTGCCAGCAGCCCGGACAGGGGGCGCGGAGAGACCCAGTACTTC
cdr3_aa: CASSPDRGRGETQYF

d_call: TRBD1
j_call: TRBJ1-2
clone_size: few
v_call: TRBV2
cdr3_nt: TGTGCCAGCAGTGAAATACAGGGGGGGGGATCCCGGACCTATGGCTACACCTTC
cdr3_aa: CASSEIQGGGSRTYGYTF

d_call: TRBD2
j_call: TRBJ2-5
clone_size: .
v_call: TRBV10-1
cdr3_nt: TGCGCCAGCAGCCGACTAGCGGGGTCCCAAGAGACCCAGTACTTC
cdr3_aa: CASSRLAGSQETQYF

d_call: .
j_call: TRBJ2-1
clone_size: .
v_call: TRBV20-1
cdr3_nt: TGCAGTGCTGTCCCCGGGAATGAGCAGTTCTTC
cdr3_aa: CSAVPGNEQFF

d_call: TRBD1
j_call: TRBJ1-5
clone_size: once
v_call: TRBV19
cdr3_nt: TGTGCCAGTAGTATTTACAGGGGTTGGCAGCCCCAGCATTTT
cdr3_aa: CASSIYRGWQPQHF

d_call: .
j_call: TRBJ1-4
clone_size: .
v_call: TRBV2
cdr3_nt: TGTGCCAGCGGGAGGCAGATTAATGAAAAACTGTTTTTT
cdr3_aa: CASGRQINEKLFF

d_call: .
j_call: TRBJ1-1
clone_size: .
v_call: TRBV6-6
cdr3_nt: TGTGCCAGCAGTTTCCGGAGGGAGAACACTGAAGCTTTCTTT
cdr3_aa: CASSFRRENTEAFF